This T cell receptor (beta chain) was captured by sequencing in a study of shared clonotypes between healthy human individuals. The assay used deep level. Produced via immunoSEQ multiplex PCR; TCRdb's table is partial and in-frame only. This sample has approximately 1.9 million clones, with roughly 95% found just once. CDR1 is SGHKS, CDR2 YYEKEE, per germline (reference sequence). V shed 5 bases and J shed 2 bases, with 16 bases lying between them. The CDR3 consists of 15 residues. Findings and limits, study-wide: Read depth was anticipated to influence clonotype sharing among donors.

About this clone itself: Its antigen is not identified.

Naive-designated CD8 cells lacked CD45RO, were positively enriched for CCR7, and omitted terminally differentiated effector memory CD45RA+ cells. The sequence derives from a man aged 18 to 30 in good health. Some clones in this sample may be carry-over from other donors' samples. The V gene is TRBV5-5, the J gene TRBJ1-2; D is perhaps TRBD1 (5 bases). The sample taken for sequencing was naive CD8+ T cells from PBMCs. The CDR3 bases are TGTGCCAGCAGGACAGACACACAAGAGAACTATGGCTACACCTTC. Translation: CASRTDTQENYGYTF.